This T cell receptor beta chain was found in a study of blood T cell repertoires in COVID-19. Background on the study: Spain, Italy and the United States supplied samples that represented acute and convalescent COVID-19. Sources were T cells, B-cell-depleted T cells, or PBMCs; the material itself was cDNA or gDNA.

Under the authors' procedure: Researchers report that nucleated cell counts were estimated from reference gene primer amplification. The assay was immunoSEQ multiplex PCR, and TCRdb's table has in-frame clones only and misses some. D and trimming come from the DNA, and the V and J calls and clone size come from that table. The sample holds roughly 48,000 clones; approximately 80% are singletons and the top ten take roughly a fifth. This CDR3 region has 16 residues. The V gene lost 0 bases and the J gene lost 0 bases, with 9 bases spanning the gap. Germline CDR1 reads SGHRS; CDR2 reads YFSETQ. The chain has TRBV5-1 and TRBJ2-2; D ambiguous. The sequence was collected from a human donor with active or convalescent COVID-19. The donor label of this sample is uncertain. Sequencing was performed on peripheral blood. The CDR3 reads CASSLGGTSNTGELFF. CDR3 coding DNA: TGCGCCAGCAGCTTGGGTGGCACCTCGAACACCGGGGAGCTGTTTTTT.